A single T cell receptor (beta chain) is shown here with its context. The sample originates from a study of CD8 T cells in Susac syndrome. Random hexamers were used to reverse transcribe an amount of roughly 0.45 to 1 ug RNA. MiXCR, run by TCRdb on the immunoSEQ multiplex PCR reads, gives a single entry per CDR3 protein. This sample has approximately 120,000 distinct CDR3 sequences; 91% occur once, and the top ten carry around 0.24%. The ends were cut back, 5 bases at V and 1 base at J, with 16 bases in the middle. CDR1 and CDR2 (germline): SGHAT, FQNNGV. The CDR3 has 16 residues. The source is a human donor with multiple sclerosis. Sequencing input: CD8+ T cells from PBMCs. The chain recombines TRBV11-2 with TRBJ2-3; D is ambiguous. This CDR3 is CASSLLGRARTDTQYF. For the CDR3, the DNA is TGTGCCAGCAGCCTGCTCGGTAGAGCCCGCACAGATACGCAGTATTTT.